One and the same sample provided the 27 T cell receptor beta chains below, sequenced in a study of shared clonotypes between healthy human individuals. This table comes from immunoSEQ multiplex PCR, and its TCRdb copy is limited to in-frame clones, with some not included. Of about 2.4 million clones in the sample, over 85% were seen once. The sequenced sample consisted of naive CD4+ T cells from PBMCs. Subset here: CD45RA+ positively selected. These receptors all come from a man aged 18-30 years in good health. Some clones in this sample may be carry-over from other donors' samples.

The chain combines TRBV5-4 with TRBJ2-2; 7 bases line up with TRBD1. CDR1 and CDR2 from the germline V gene are SGHNT and YYREEE (reference sequence). CDR3 length: 15 residues. The V gene end was trimmed by 7 bases and the J gene end by 3 bases; junction bases not matched to a gene: 9. The CDR3 DNA reads as TGTGCCAGCGGTAGACAGGGCAGAGACACCGGGGAGCTGTTTTTT. It yields the protein CASGRQGRDTGELFF. Complete variable domain (other parts from reference TRBV5-4 and TRBJ2-2): ETGVTQSPTHLIKTRGQQVTLRCSSQSGHNTVSWYQQALGQGPQFIFQYYREEENGRGNFPPRFSGLQFPNYSSELNVNALELDDSALYLCASGRQGRDTGELFFGEGSRLTVL.

The chain links TRBV21-1 to TRBJ1-1. TRBV21-1 is reported as a pseudogene. This CDR3 is 17 amino acids long. The CDR3, as DNA: TGTGCCAGCAGCACCCGAAACGAGGGGAATTGTGGCATTGAAGCTTTCTTT. Its protein is CASSTRNEGNCGIEAFF.

The chain links TRBV4-1 to TRBJ2-1; TRBD1 aligns across 8 bases. The ends lost 7 bases at V and 10 bases at J; junction bases unmatched: 9. Per germline, CDR1 MGHRA and CDR2 YSYEKL. The CDR3 loop spans 13 amino acids. The CDR3 DNA reads as TGCGCCAGCACCCGGACAGGGCTAGAGGAGCAGTTCTTC. Protein sequence: CASTRTGLEEQFF.

As regards this clone: This sample includes further DNA sequences coding for the same CDR3. The chain recombines TRBV5-1 with TRBJ2-1, with 9 bases fitting TRBD1. The germline V gene encodes CDR1 SGHRS and CDR2 YFSETQ. The CDR3 is 16 amino acids. V shed 3 bases and J 5 bases; nucleotides not matched to a gene: 9. The CDR3 here is CASSSRPGQGNNEQFF. As DNA, the CDR3 is TGCGCCAGCAGCTCGCGGCCGGGACAGGGTAACAATGAGCAGTTCTTC.

As concerns this clone: The same CDR3 also results from other DNA sequences found in this sample. The chain links TRBV19 to TRBJ1-2; D gene unclear. The CDR3 spans 15 residues. In germline, CDR1 is LNHDA, CDR2 SQIVND (reference sequence). Between the trimmed V and J ends, which lost 3 bases and 2 bases, there was a span of 13 bases. CDR3 bases: TGTGCCAGTAGTATTGTTCGGGGTTCGAACTATGGCTACACCTTC. As protein: CASSIVRGSNYGYTF.

The chain joins TRBV28 to TRBJ2-7; D is ambiguous. Trimming took off 6 bases at V and 6 bases at J, with 12 bases between the two ends. Germline V CDR1 and CDR2: MDHEN, SYDVKM. CDR3 size: 12 residues. For the CDR3, the DNA is TGTGCCAGCAGCCTCAAGGCCGGCGAGCAGTACTTC. The encoded protein is CASSLKAGEQYF.

Notes on this clone: This sample includes further DNA sequences coding for the same CDR3. The chain links TRBV11-2 to TRBJ2-7; D uncertain. Germline-derived CDR1 and CDR2 are SGHAT and FQNNGV. The ends were cut back, 7 bases at V and 2 bases at J, with 6 bases in the middle. This CDR3 is 11 amino acids long. CDR3 bases: TGTGCCAGCACCCCGGCCTACGAGCAGTACTTC. Encoded protein: CASTPAYEQYF.

Regarding this clone: The same CDR3 arises from other DNA sequences in this sample as well. J is TRBJ2-5 and V is TRBV18; D gene unclear. V was trimmed by 1 base and J by 5 bases, leaving 2 bases between them. There are 11 residues in the CDR3. Germline loops: CDR1 KGHSH, CDR2 LQKENI. CDR3 in DNA: TGTGCCAGCTCACCACGGGAGACCCAGTACTTC. Translating gives CASSPRETQYF.

The genes are TRBV7-4 and TRBJ1-2, with 9 positions matching TRBD1. The V gene's germline CDR1 is SGHVT and CDR2 SQSDAQ. The CDR3 is 14 amino acids. The trim removed 1 base at V and 13 bases at J, leaving 10 bases unmatched. The CDR3 loop is CASSLGTGVFLGTF. CDR3 coding DNA: TGTGCCAGCAGCTTAGGGACAGGGGTGTTTTTAGGCACCTTC.

This clone was recorded once. V is TRBV7-7 and J is TRBJ1-1; D is unresolved. Germline CDR1 and CDR2: SSHAT and FNYEAQ (reference sequence). The CDR3 is 13 residues long. The V end was cut by 2 bases, the J end by 3 bases, with 7 bases between. The CDR3 nucleotides read TGTGCCAGCAGCTTACGACCTGACACTGAAGCTTTCTTT. Translation gives CASSLRPDTEAFF.

This chain joins TRBV29-1 and TRBJ2-2; 9 bases match TRBD1. V lost 5 bases to trimming and J lost 7 bases; unmatched junction nucleotides: 8. CDR1 is SQVTM and CDR2 is ANQGSEA in the germline V gene. CDR3 length: 14 residues. As DNA, the CDR3 is TGCAGCGTTCGAGGACAGGGGCTGGGCGGGGAGCTGTTTTTT. Protein: CSVRGQGLGGELFF.

Points on this clone: This CDR3 is also generated by other DNA sequences in the sample. V is TRBV7-2 and J is TRBJ2-5; either TRBD1 or TRBD2 may fit D (5 bases each). The CDR3 length is 13 residues. Germline CDR1 is SGHTA and CDR2 is FQGNSA. V was pared by 1 base and J by 5 bases, with 8 bases between. CDR3 coding DNA: TGTGCCAGCAGCTTAGGGGGGAGTGAGACCCAGTACTTC. It encodes CASSLGGSETQYF.

This chain uses TRBV19 with TRBJ2-7, with a tentative D call TRBD2 (6 bases). CDR1 LNHDA and CDR2 SQIVND come from the germline V gene (reference sequence). The length of the CDR3 is 17 residues. Between the trimmed V and J ends, which lost 4 bases and 3 bases, there was a span of 22 bases. The CDR3 sequence: CASSTQGKGGGGYEQYF. The CDR3 nucleotides read TGTGCCAGTAGTACCCAGGGTAAGGGAGGTGGCGGCTACGAGCAGTACTTC.

V is TRBV5-1 and J is TRBJ2-2, with TRBD1 matching 9 bases. The CDR3 runs to 16 residues. V lost 5 bases, J lost 4 bases, and 9 bases stayed unmatched. The germline gives CDR1 SGHRS, CDR2 YFSETQ. CDR3 DNA: TGCGCCAGCAGTAAAACCGGGACAGGGCCCACCGGGGAGCTGTTTTTT. Protein sequence: CASSKTGTGPTGELFF.

The V call is TRBV7-8, the J call TRBJ1-5; TRBD1 aligns across 7 bases. Germline values: CDR1 SGHVS, CDR2 FQNEAQ. This CDR3 comprises 16 residues. V lost 7 bases, J lost 0 bases, and 9 bases stayed unmatched. This CDR3 reads CASTAGTDHSNQPQHF. The CDR3 DNA reads as TGTGCCAGCACAGCCGGGACAGACCATAGCAATCAGCCCCAGCATTTT.

The V call is TRBV28, the J call TRBJ1-4; 7 positions match TRBD1. J lost 8 bases, V lost 6 bases, and 12 bases had no gene match. The CDR3 consists of 15 residues. Germline loops: CDR1 MDHEN, CDR2 SYDVKM. This CDR3 reads CASSHQQGFEEKLFF. For the CDR3, the DNA is TGTGCCAGCAGCCACCAACAGGGGTTCGAGGAAAAACTGTTTTTT.

V gene TRBV27 combines with J gene TRBJ2-5; 8 bases are a match to TRBD1. The CDR3 consists of 16 residues. The V gene end was trimmed by 5 bases and the J gene end by 2 bases; junction bases not matched to a gene: 10. Germline lookup yields CDR1 MNHEY and CDR2 SMNVEV (reference sequence). The CDR3 spells CASSPQGALDQETQYF. The CDR3 DNA reads as TGTGCCAGCAGTCCCCAGGGGGCATTGGATCAAGAGACCCAGTACTTC.

The chain has TRBV7-6 and TRBJ2-5, with 9 positions matching TRBD2. V was pared by 2 bases and J by 5 bases, with 9 bases of the junction left unmatched. CDR1 and CDR2 from the germline V gene are SGHVS and FNYEAQ. The CDR3 consists of 16 residues. CDR3 DNA sequence: TGTGCCAGCAGCTTATTAGGTAGCGGGAGTTGGGAGACCCAGTACTTC. It translates to CASSLLGSGSWETQYF.

The V and J genes are TRBV6-5 and TRBJ2-7; D gene unclear. V was clipped by 2 bases and J by 2 bases, with 13 bases between them. Germline V gene lookup returns CDR1 MNHEY and CDR2 SVGAGI. This CDR3 region has 15 residues. The chain's CDR3 is CASSYARVGTYEQYF. The CDR3 coding sequence is TGTGCCAGCAGTTACGCTCGGGTAGGGACCTACGAGCAGTACTTC.

The chain combines TRBV5-6 with TRBJ1-1, with a weak D call TRBD1 (5 bases). The germline CDR1 and CDR2 sequences are SGHDT and YYEEEE. V was cut by 2 bases and J by 4 bases, with 15 bases left in between. The CDR3 runs to 15 residues. CDR3 DNA sequence: TGTGCCAGCAGCTTTCGGCAGGGATCAGTCACTGAAGCTTTCTTT. Translating gives CASSFRQGSVTEAFF.

The chain recombines TRBV28 with TRBJ1-1; a weak D match, TRBD1 (5 bases). CDR1 is MDHEN, CDR2 SYDVKM, per germline. The CDR3 consists of 14 residues. V lost 6 bases, J lost 2 bases, and 13 bases lay in between. The CDR3 is CASSTRGTNTEAFF. The CDR3 nucleotides read TGTGCCAGCAGCACCAGAGGGACCAACACTGAAGCTTTCTTT.

This rearrangement joins TRBV7-6 to TRBJ2-2, with 7 bases identical to TRBD1. This CDR3 has 15 residues. CDR1 SGHVS and CDR2 FNYEAQ come from the germline V gene. Unmatched junction bases numbered 5, after V lost 6 bases and J lost 1 base. In DNA form, the CDR3 reads TGTGCCAGCAGTTACCGGACAGGGAACACCGGGGAGCTGTTTTTT. Its translation: CASSYRTGNTGELFF.

V is TRBV7-9 and J is TRBJ2-7, with a weak D call TRBD2 (6 bases). The CDR3 runs 14 residues. The V gene lost 9 bases and the J gene lost 1 base, with 16 bases spanning the gap. Per germline, CDR1 SEHNR and CDR2 FQNEAQ (reference sequence). The CDR3 bases are TGTGCCAGTGGGGCTCCCGGAGGGTCCTACGAGCAGTACTTC. It specifies CASGAPGGSYEQYF.

This chain joins TRBV18 and TRBJ2-1, with a tentative D call TRBD1 (6 bases). Germline CDR1 and CDR2: KGHSH and LQKENI. Trimming took 4 bases from V and 8 from J, leaving 15 bases between them. This CDR3 contains 14 residues. CDR3 in amino acids: CASSQNTGFHEQFF. In DNA, the CDR3 is TGTGCCAGCTCACAAAATACAGGGTTCCATGAGCAGTTCTTC.

The chain uses TRBV5-1 and TRBJ1-1, with a tentative D call TRBD1 (6 bases). In germline, CDR1 is SGHRS, CDR2 YFSETQ. V shed 1 base and J shed 5 bases, with 12 bases lying between them. The CDR3 covers 14 residues. The CDR3 bases are TGCGCCAGCAGCTTGTGGGGGGCCGGGACTGAAGCTTTCTTT. Its translation: CASSLWGAGTEAFF.

As for this clone: This CDR3 is also generated by other DNA sequences in the sample. V gene TRBV18 combines with J gene TRBJ2-5; the D gene is possibly TRBD1 (6 bases). The CDR3 consists of 12 residues. The germline V gene has CDR1 KGHSH and CDR2 LQKENI. The germline V and J ends were trimmed by 3 bases and 5 bases, with 7 bases remaining between them. DNA for the CDR3: TGTGCCAGCTCACCGCAGGGGGAGACCCAGTACTTC. Protein: CASSPQGETQYF. Looking up the rest from reference TRBV18 and TRBJ2-5 gives the full variable domain: NAGVMQNPRHLVRRRGQEARLRCSPMKGHSHVYWYRQLPEEGLKFMVYLQKENIIDESGMPKERFSAEFPKEGPSILRIQQVVRGDSAAYFCASSPQGETQYFGPGTRLLVL.

The V call is TRBV19, the J call TRBJ2-1; no clear D. The CDR3 spans 19 residues. Germline loops: CDR1 LNHDA, CDR2 SQIVND (reference sequence). Deletions cut 5 bases from V and 0 bases from J, with 23 bases between. CDR3 sequence: CASSPQINVGTSSYNEQFF. The DNA for the CDR3 is TGTGCCAGTAGTCCCCAAATCAACGTCGGAACGAGCTCCTACAATGAGCAGTTCTTC. The entire variable domain, with the rest obtained from reference TRBV19 and TRBJ2-1, is as follows: DGGITQSPKYLFRKEGQNVTLSCEQNLNHDAMYWYRQDPGQGLRLIYYSQIVNDFQKGDIAEGYSVSREKKESFPLTVTSAQKNPTAFYLCASSPQINVGTSSYNEQFFGPGTRLTVL.